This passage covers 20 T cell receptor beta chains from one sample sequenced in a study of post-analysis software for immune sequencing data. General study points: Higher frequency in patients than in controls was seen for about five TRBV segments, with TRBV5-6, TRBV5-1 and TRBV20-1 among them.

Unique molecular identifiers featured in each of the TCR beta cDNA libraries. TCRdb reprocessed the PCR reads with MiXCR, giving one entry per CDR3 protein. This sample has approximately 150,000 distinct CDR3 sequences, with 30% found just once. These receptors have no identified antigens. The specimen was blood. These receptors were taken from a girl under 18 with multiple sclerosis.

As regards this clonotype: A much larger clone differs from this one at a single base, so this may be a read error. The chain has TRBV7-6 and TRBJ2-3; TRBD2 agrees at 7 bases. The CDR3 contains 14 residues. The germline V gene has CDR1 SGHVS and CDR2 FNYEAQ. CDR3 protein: CASSLAGETDPQYF. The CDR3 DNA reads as TGTGCCAGCAGCTTGGCGGGAGAGACAGATCCGCAGTATTTT. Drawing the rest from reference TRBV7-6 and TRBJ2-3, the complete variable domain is GAGVSQSPRYKVTKRGQDVALRCDPISGHVSLYWYRQALGQGPEFLTYFNYEAQQDKSGLPNDRFSAERPEGSISTLTIQRTEQRDSAMYRCASSLAGETDPQYFGPGTRLTVL.

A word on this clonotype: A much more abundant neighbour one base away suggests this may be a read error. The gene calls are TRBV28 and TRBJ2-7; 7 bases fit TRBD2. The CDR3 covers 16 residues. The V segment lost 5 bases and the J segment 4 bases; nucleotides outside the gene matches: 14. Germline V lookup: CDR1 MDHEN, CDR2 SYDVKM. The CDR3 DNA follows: TGTGCCAGCAGTCCCCTACTAGCGAGTATTGGGTACGAGCAGTACTTC. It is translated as CASSPLLASIGYEQYF.

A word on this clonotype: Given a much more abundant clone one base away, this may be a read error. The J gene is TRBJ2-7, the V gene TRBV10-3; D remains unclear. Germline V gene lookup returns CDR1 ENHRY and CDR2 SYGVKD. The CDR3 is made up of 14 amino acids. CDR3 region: CAICEREGSREQYF. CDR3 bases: TGTGCCATCTGTGAAAGAGAAGGGTCTCGTGAGCAGTACTTC.

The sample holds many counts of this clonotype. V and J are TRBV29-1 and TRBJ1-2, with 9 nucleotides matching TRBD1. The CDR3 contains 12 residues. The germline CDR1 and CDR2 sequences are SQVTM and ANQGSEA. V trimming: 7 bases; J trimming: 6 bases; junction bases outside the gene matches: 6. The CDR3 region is CSAQGAEDGYTF. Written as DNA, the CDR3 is TGCAGCGCACAGGGGGCCGAGGATGGCTACACCTTC.

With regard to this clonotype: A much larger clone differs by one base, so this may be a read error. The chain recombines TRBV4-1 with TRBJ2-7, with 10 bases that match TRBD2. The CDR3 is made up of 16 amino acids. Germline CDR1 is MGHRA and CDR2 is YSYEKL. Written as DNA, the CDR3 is TGCGCCAGCTGCCAAGCCCCGACTAGCGGGCCTTACGAGCAGTACTTC. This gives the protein CASCQAPTSGPYEQYF.

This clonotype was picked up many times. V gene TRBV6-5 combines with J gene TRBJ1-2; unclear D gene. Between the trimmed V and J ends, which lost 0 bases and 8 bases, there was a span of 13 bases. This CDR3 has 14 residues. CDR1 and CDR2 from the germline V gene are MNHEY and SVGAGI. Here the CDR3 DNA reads TGTGCCAGCAGTTACTCGAGTCCCCCCGGGGGCTACACCTTC. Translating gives CASSYSSPPGGYTF.

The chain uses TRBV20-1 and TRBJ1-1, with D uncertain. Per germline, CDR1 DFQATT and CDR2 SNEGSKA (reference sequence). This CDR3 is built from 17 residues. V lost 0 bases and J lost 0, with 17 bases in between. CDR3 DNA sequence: TGCAGTGCTAGAGATGGGCAGAGAACCTTCATGAACACTGAAGCTTTCTTT. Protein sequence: CSARDGQRTFMNTEAFF.

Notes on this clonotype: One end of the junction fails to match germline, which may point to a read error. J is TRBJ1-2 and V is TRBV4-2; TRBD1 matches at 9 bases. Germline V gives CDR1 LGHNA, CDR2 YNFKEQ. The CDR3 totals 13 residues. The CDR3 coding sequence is TGTGCCAGCAGTCAAGTAGGGACAGGGAGATACACCTTC. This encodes CASSQVGTGRYTF.

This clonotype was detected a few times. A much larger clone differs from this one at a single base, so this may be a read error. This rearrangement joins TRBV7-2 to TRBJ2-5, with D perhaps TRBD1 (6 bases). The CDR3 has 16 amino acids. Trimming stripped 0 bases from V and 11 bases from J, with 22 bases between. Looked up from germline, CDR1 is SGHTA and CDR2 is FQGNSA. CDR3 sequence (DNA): TGTGCCAGCAGCTTAGCGGGGGACACCCGATTCAATGAGCAGTACTTC. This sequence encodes CASSLAGDTRFNEQYF.

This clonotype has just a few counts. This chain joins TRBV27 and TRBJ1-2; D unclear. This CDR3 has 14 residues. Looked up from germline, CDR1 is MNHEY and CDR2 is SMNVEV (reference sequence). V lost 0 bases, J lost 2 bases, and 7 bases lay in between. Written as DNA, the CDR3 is TGTGCCAGCAGTTTATCGGCCAGAAACTATGGCTACACCTTC. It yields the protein CASSLSARNYGYTF.

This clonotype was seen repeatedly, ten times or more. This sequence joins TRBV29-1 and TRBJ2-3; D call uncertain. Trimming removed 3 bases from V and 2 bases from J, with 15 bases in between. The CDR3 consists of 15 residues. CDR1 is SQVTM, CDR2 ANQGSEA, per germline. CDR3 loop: CSVESGQAYTDTQYF. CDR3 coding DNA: TGCAGCGTTGAGTCTGGGCAGGCTTACACAGATACGCAGTATTTT.

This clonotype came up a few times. The CDR3 loop reads CASSSGQYNSPLHF. The CDR3 bases are TGCGCCAGCAGCTCCGGACAGTATAATTCACCCCTCCACTTT. The chain employs TRBV5-1 and TRBJ1-6, with D possibly TRBD1 on 6 matching bases. The CDR3 loop spans 14 amino acids. The germline V gene encodes CDR1 SGHRS and CDR2 YFSETQ. V dropped 3 bases and J dropped 4 bases, with 8 bases sitting between them.

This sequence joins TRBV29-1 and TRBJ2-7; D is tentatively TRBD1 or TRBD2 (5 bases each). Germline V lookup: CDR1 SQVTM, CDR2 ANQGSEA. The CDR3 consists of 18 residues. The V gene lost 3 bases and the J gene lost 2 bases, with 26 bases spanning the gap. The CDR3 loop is CSVEGRGVRGNPPYEQYF. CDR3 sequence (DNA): TGCAGCGTTGAGGGCCGAGGGGTTCGTGGAAACCCCCCCTACGAGCAGTACTTC.

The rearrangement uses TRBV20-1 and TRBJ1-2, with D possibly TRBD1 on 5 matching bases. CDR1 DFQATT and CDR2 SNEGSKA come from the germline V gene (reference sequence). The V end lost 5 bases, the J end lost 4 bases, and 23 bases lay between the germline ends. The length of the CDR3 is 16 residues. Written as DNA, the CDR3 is TGCAGTGCTCCCTCACCCCAGCAGGGCGGAGGCTATGGCTACACCTTC. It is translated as CSAPSPQQGGGYGYTF.

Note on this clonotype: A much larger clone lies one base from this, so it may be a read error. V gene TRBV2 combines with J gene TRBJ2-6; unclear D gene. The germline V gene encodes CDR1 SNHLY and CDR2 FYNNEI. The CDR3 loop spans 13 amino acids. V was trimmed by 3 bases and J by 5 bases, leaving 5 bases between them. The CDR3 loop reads CASSDTWANVLTF. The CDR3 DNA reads TGTGCCAGCAGTGACACATGGGCCAACGTCCTGACTTTC. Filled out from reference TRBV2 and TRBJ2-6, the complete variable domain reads EPEVTQTPSHQVTQMGQEVILRCVPISNHLYFYWYRQILGQKVEFLVSFYNNEISEKSEIFDDQFSVERPDGSNFTLKIRSTKLEDSAMYFCASSDTWANVLTFGAGSRLTVL.

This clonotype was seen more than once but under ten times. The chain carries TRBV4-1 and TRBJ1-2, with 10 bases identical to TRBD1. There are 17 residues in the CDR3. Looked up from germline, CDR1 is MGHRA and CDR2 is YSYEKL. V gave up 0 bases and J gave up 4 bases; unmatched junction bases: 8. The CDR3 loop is CASSQDYIGQGVYGYTF. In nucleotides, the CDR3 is TGCGCCAGCAGCCAAGATTATATAGGACAGGGGGTCTATGGCTACACCTTC.

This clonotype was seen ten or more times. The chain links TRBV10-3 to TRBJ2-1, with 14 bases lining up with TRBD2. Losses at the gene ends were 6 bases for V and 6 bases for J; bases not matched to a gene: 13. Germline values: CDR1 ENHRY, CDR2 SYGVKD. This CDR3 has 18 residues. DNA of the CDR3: TGTGCCATCAGGCCCGGACTAGCGGGAGGCGGGGATGGCAATGAGCAGTTCTTC. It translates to CAIRPGLAGGGDGNEQFF.

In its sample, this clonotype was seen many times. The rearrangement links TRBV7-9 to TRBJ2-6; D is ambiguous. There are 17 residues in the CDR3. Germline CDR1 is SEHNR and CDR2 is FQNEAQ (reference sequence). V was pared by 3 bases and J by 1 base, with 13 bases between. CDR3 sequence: CASSFPRGESGANVLTF. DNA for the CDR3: TGTGCCAGCAGCTTCCCCCGTGGTGAGTCTGGGGCCAACGTCCTGACTTTC. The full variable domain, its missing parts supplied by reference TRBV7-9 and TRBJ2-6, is DTGVSQNPRHKITKRGQNVTFRCDPISEHNRLYWYRQTLGQGPEFLTYFQNEAQLEKSRLLSDRFSAERPKGSFSTLEIQRTEQGDSAMYLCASSFPRGESGANVLTFGAGSRLTVL.

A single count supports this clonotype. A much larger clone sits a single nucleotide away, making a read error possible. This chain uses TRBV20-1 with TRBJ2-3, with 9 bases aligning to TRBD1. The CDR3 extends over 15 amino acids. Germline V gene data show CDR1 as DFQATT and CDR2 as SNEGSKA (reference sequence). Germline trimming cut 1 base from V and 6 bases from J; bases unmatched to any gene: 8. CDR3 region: CSARVHGTGFDTQYF. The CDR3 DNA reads TGCAGTGCTAGAGTCCACGGGACAGGGTTCGATACGCAGTATTTT.

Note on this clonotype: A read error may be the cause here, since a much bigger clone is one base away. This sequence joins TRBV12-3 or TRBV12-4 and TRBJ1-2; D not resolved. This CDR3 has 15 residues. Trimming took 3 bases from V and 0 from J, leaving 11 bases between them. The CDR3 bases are TGTGCCAGCAGTTTGGTTCAGGTAGCTAACTATGGCTACACCTTC. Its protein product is CASSLVQVANYGYTF.